The clone carrying this TCR beta chain showed up many times. Its antigen is as yet unknown. This sample stems from a study of T cells in Graves' hyperthyroidism and ophthalmopathy. General study results and limits: Through a model of 13 V-J features, ophthalmopathy was separated from stable hyperthyroidism.

CDR3 size: 16 residues. V was shortened by 4 bases and J by 3 bases, with 18 bases between the two germline ends. Germline CDR1 and CDR2: KGHDR and SFDVKD. Subjects aged 18 to 65 presented with newly diagnosed hyperthyroidism of less than 2 months' duration. Uncontrolled infection, other autoimmune disease, pregnancy or lactation excluded patients. Preceding any ophthalmopathy symptoms, the blood sample dates from first hyperthyroidism diagnosis. TCR beta CDR3 regions were amplified from RNA transcripts. HTBI primers were used for first-round RT-PCR of the TCR CDR3. Each CDR3 protein gets one entry after TCRdb re-called the multiplex PCR reads with MiXCR. The table has roughly 260,000 distinct CDR3 sequences, approximately 14% seen once.

This receptor was obtained from a woman in her forties with Graves' hyperthyroidism that later progressed to Graves' ophthalmopathy. The sample consisted of blood. The chain links TRBV24-1 to TRBJ2-7, with D maybe TRBD2 (5 bases). CDR3 amino acids: CATSDRTASSLYEQYF. CDR3 in DNA: TGTGCCACCAGTGACCGTACAGCTAGCTCACTCTACGAGCAGTACTTC.